The rows below give T cell receptor beta chains drawn from one sample of a study of T-cell reconstitution after alpha-beta-depleted transplantation in children. TCRdb reanalysed the PCR reads using MiXCR and keeps one entry per CDR3 protein. The profile shows 230,000 or so distinct CDR3 sequences, around 12% of them singletons. The sample in question was PBMCs from the stem cell graft donor, obtained from the stem cell graft. The origin of the receptors is a human donor who donated a stem cell graft to a child with acute lymphoblastic leukemia. CDR3s include the opening cysteine and the closing phenylalanine or tryptophan. The D gene is left open where the match is weak. Expanded clones are given a class, and other clones once, few, many or no size at all.

TRBJ1-5 | TRBV29-1 | - | many | TGCAGCGTTGAGGTGGGCAATCAGCCCCAGCATTTT | CSVEVGNQPQHF
TRBJ2-1 | TRBV10-3 | TRBD1 | many | TGTGCCATCAGGAAAATCTCCGGGACAGTCGATGAGCAGTTCTTC | CAIRKISGTVDEQFF
TRBJ2-7 | TRBV28 | - | many | TGTGCCAGCAGTTTCCTCCCGCAAACCTACGAGCAGTACTTC | CASSFLPQTYEQYF
TRBJ1-5 | TRBV6-2/TRBV6-3 | - | few | TGTGCCAGCAGTTACACCTCAGAAGGCTGGGGATATAGCAATCAGCCCCAGCATTTT | CASSYTSEGWGYSNQPQHF
TRBJ2-7 | TRBV5-4 | TRBD2 | - | TGTGCCAGCAGCTCGGACGGGGGGGCGCCCGAGCAGTACTTC | CASSSDGGAPEQYF
TRBJ2-2 | TRBV28 | TRBD1 | many | TGTGCCTACTCCGGGACAGAGAACACCGGGGAGCTGTTTTTT | CAYSGTENTGELFF
TRBJ2-1 | TRBV2 | - | medium-sized | TGTGCCAGCAGTGAAGACACCGTTGGGAATGAGCAGTTCTTC | CASSEDTVGNEQFF
TRBJ2-1 | TRBV5-1 | TRBD2 | many | TGCGCCAGCAACTCGGGACTAAAAAACAATGAGCAGTTCTTC | CASNSGLKNNEQFF
TRBJ2-1 | TRBV5-1 | - | many | TGCGCCAGCAGCTTGGCCGGAGAATACAATGAGCAGTTCTTC | CASSLAGEYNEQFF
TRBJ2-1 | TRBV20-1 | TRBD2 | many | TGCAGTGCCCGACCGGGACTATTTCAGTTCTTC | CSARPGLFQFF
TRBJ2-3 | TRBV7-2 | - | many | TGTGCCAGCAGCTCGAGGGATACGCAGTATTTT | CASSSRDTQYF
TRBJ1-2 | TRBV5-1 | - | many | TGCGCCAGCAGCTTGGGTCCAGGGGACTATGGCTACACCTTC | CASSLGPGDYGYTF
TRBJ2-1 | TRBV6-5 | TRBD2 | medium-sized | TGTGCCAGCAGCCCTTCGACTAGCGGGGGGCGGGATGAGCAGTTCTTC | CASSPSTSGGRDEQFF
TRBJ2-2 | TRBV20-1 | - | many | TGCAGTGCTAGAGAGCGGGGTGACACCGGGGAGCTGTTTTTT | CSARERGDTGELFF
TRBJ1-4 | TRBV7-9 | - | - | TGTGCCAGCAGCTTAGGAGGCCTCGGGAGAGCTAATGAAAAACTGTTTTTT | CASSLGGLGRANEKLFF
TRBJ2-1 | TRBV5-1 | TRBD1 | many | TGCGCCAGCAGTAACCGGGACAGGGGGTTGAATGAGCAGTTCTTC | CASSNRDRGLNEQFF
TRBJ1-6 | TRBV20-1 | - | many | TGCAGTGCCAGCAAGCGCCGACAGAATTCACCCCTCCACTTT | CSASKRRQNSPLHF
TRBJ1-2 | TRBV28 | - | many | TGTGCCAGCACCCTCCGGGACAAACGACGGGGCTACACCTTC | CASTLRDKRRGYTF
TRBJ1-5 | TRBV6-2/TRBV6-3 | - | many | TGTGCCAGCAGGGGCGACGGTCCTAGCAATCAGCCCCAGCATTTT | CASRGDGPSNQPQHF
TRBJ1-1 | TRBV20-1 | TRBD1 | many | TGCAGTGCTAGAGGGCAGGGGGCGATACAGAACACTGAAGCTTTCTTT | CSARGQGAIQNTEAFF
TRBJ2-1 | TRBV25-1 | TRBD2 | many | TGTGCCAGCAGTGAATTGGTAGCGGGGGGAAACAATGAGCAGTTCTTC | CASSELVAGGNNEQFF
TRBJ1-5 | TRBV7-2 | TRBD1 | few | TGTGCCAGCAGCTTAGCGGGGACAGGGGGCAGACAGCCCCAGCATTTT | CASSLAGTGGRQPQHF
TRBJ1-1 | TRBV11-2 | TRBD1 | - | TGTGCCAGCAGCTTAGCTGACAGGGGGGGTACTGAAGCTTTCTTT | CASSLADRGGTEAFF
TRBJ2-7 | TRBV7-9 | - | - | TGTGCCAGCAGCTTACGAGCCAAGCAGTACTTC | CASSLRAKQYF